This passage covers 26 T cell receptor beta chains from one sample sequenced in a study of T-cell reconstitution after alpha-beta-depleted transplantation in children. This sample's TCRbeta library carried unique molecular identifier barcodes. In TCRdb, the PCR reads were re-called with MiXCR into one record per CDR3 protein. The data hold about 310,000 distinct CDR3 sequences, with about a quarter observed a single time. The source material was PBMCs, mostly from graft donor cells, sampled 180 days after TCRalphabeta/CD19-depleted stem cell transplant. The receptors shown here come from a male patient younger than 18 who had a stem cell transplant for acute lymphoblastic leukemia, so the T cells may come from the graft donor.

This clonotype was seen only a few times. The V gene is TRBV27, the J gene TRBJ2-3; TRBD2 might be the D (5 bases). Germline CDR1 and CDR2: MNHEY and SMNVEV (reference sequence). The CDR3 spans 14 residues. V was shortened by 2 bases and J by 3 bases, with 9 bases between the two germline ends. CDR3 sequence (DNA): TGTGCCAGCAGTTTAGTCGAGGGAACAGATACGCAGTATTTT. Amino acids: CASSLVEGTDTQYF.

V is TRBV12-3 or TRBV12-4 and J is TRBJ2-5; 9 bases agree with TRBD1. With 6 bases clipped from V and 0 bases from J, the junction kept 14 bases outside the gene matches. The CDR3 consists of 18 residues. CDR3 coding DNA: TGTGCCAGCAGACCAACCGGGACAGGGCTTCAGTACCAAGAGACCCAGTACTTC. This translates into CASRPTGTGLQYQETQYF.

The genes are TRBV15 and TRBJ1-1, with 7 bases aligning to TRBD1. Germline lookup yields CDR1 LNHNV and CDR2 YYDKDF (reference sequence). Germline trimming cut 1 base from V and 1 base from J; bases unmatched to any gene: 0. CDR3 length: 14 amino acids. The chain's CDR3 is CATSRGQGNTEAFF. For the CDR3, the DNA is TGTGCCACCAGCAGAGGACAGGGGAACACTGAAGCTTTCTTT.

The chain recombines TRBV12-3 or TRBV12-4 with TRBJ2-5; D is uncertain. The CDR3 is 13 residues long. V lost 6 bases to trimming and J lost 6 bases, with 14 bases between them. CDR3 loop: CASSPLDTKTQYF. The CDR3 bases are TGTGCCAGCAGCCCTCTAGATACGAAGACCCAGTACTTC.

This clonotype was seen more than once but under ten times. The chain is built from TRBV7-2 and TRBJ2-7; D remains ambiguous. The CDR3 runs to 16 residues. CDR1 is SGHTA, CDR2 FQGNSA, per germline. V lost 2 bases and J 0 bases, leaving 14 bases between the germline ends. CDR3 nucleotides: TGTGCCAGCAGCTTATCCTCCGGGCTTAGCTCCTACGAGCAGTACTTC. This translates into CASSLSSGLSSYEQYF. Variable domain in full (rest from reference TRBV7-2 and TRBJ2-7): GAGVSQSPSNKVTEKGKDVELRCDPISGHTALYWYRQSLGQGLEFLIYFQGNSAPDKSGLPSDRFSAERTGGSVSTLTIQRTQQEDSAVYLCASSLSSGLSSYEQYFGPGTRLTVT.

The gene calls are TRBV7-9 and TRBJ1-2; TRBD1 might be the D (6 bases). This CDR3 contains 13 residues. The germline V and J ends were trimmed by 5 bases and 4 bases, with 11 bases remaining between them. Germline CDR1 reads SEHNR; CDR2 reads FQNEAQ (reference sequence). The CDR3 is CASSPGHLYGYTF. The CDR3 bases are TGTGCCAGCAGCCCGGGACACCTCTATGGCTACACCTTC. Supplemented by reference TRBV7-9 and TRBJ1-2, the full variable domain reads DTGVSQNPRHKITKRGQNVTFRCDPISEHNRLYWYRQTLGQGPEFLTYFQNEAQLEKSRLLSDRFSAERPKGSFSTLEIQRTEQGDSAMYLCASSPGHLYGYTFGSGTRLTVV.

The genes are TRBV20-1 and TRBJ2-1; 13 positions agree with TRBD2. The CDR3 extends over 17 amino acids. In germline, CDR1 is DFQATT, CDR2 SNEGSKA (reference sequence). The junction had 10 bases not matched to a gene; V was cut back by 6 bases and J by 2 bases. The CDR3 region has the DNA TGCAGTGCCCCACTAGCGGGAGGGCCCTCGACCTACAATGAGCAGTTCTTC. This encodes CSAPLAGGPSTYNEQFF.

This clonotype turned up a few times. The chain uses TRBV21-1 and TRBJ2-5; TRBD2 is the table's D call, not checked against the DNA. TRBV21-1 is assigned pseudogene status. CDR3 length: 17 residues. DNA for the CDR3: TGTGCCAGCAGCAACAAAGCCGGACTAGCGGGAAGAGAGACCCAGTACTTC. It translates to CASSNKAGLAGRETQYF.

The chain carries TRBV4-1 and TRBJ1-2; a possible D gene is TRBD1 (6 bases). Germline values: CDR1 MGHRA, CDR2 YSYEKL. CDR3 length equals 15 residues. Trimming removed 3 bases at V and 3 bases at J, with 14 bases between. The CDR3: CASSQLRRGDYGYTF. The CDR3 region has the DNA TGCGCCAGCAGCCAGCTCCGCAGGGGTGACTATGGCTACACCTTC.

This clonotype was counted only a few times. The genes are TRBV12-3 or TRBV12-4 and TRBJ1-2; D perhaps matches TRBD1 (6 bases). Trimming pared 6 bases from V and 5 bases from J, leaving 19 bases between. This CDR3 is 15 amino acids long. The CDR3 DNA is TGTGCCAGCAGATATAGGGACACCTCATTATATGGCTACACCTTC. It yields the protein CASRYRDTSLYGYTF.

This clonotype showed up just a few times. In DNA form, the CDR3 reads TGTGCCAGCAATCCACAGGGAAGCGGCGGGGAGCTGTTTTTT. This gives the protein CASNPQGSGGELFF. The V gene is TRBV6-1, the J gene TRBJ2-2, with D possibly being TRBD1 (6 bases). V lost 7 bases and J lost 7, with 16 bases in between. Germline CDR1 and CDR2: MNHNS and SASEGT. The length of the CDR3 is 14 residues.

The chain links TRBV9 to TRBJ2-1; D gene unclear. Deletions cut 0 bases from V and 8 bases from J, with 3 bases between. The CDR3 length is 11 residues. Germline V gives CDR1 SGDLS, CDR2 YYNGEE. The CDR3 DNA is TGTGCCAGCAGCGTAGCAGATGAGCAGTTCTTC. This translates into CASSVADEQFF. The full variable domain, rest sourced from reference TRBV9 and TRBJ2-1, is DSGVTQTPKHLITATGQRVTLRCSPRSGDLSVYWYQQSLDQGLQFLIQYYNGEERAKGNILERFSAQQFPDLHSELNLSSLELGDSALYFCASSVADEQFFGPGTRLTVL.

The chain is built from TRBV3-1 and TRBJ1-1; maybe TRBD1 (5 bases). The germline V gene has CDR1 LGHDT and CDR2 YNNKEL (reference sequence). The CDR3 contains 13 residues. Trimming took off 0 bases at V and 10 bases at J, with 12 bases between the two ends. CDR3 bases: TGTGCCAGCAGCCAAGATCGCAGGGCATTAGCTTTCTTT. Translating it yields CASSQDRRALAFF.

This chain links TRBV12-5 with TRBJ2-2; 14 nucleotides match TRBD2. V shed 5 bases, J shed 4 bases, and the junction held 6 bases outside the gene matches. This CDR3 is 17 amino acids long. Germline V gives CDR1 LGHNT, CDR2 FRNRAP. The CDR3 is CASGLSGTSGSTGELFF. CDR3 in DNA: TGTGCTAGTGGTCTATCCGGGACTAGCGGGAGCACCGGGGAGCTGTTTTTT.

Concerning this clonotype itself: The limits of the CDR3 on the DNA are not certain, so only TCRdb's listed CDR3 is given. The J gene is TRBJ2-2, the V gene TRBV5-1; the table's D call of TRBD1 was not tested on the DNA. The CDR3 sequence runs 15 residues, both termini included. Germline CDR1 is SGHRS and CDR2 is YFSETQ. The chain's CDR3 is CASHLSGLRAGELFF.

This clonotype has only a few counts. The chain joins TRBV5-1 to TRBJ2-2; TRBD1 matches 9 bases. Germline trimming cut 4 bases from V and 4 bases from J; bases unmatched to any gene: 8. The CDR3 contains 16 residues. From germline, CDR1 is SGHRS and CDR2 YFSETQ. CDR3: CASSTWTGEGTGELFF. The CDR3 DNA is TGCGCCAGCAGCACCTGGACAGGGGAGGGCACCGGGGAGCTGTTTTTT.

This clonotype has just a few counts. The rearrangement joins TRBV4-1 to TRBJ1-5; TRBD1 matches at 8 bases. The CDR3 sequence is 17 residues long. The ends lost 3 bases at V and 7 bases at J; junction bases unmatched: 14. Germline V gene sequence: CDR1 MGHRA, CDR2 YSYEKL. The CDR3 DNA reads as TGCGCCAGCAGCCATGATGGGGGACAGGTCGGAGGGCAGCCCCAGCATTTT. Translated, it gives CASSHDGGQVGGQPQHF.

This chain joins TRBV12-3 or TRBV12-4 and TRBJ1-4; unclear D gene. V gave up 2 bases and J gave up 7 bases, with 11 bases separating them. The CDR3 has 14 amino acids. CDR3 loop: CASSLRSAGEKLFF. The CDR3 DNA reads TGTGCCAGCAGTTTACGGTCGGCGGGTGAAAAACTGTTTTTT.

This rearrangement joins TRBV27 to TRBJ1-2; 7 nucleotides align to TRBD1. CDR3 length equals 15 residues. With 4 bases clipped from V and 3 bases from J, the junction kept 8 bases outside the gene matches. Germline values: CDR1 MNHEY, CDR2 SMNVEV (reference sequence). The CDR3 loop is CASSSRGGAYYGYTF. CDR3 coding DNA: TGTGCCAGCAGTTCCAGGGGGGGAGCTTACTATGGCTACACCTTC.

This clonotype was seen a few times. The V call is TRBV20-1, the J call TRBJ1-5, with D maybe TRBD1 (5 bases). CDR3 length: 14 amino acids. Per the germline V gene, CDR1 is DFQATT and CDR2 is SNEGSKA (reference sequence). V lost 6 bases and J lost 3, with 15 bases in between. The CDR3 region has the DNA TGCAGTGCCCGGGGCCAGAGATACAATCAGCCCCAGCATTTT. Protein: CSARGQRYNQPQHF.

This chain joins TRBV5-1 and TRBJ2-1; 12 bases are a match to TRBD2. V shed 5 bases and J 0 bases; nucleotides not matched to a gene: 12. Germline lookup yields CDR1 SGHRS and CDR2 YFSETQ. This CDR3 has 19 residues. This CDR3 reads CASSYPRLAGDHSYNEQFF. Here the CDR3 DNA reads TGCGCCAGCAGTTATCCGAGACTAGCGGGAGACCACTCCTACAATGAGCAGTTCTTC. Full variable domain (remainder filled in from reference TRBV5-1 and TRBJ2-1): KAGVTQTPRYLIKTRGQQVTLSCSPISGHRSVSWYQQTPGQGLQFLFEYFSETQRNKGNFPGRFSGRQFSNSRSEMNVSTLELGDSALYLCASSYPRLAGDHSYNEQFFGPGTRLTVL.

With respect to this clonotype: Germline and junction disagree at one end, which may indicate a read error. CDR3 DNA sequence: TGCGCCAGCAGCCCCGTAGCGGGAGGGGGCATGGAGACCCAGCACTTC. Its protein is CASSPVAGGGMETQHF. This chain links TRBV5-1 with TRBJ2-5, with 11 positions matching TRBD2. CDR3 length: 16 residues. Germline-derived CDR1 and CDR2 are SGHRS and YFSETQ.

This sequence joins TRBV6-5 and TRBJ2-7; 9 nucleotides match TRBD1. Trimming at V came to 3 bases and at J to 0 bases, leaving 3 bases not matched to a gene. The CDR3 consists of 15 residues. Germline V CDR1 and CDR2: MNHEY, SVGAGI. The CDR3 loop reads CASSYVGQGSYEQYF. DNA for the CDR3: TGTGCCAGCAGTTATGTGGGACAGGGCTCCTACGAGCAGTACTTC.

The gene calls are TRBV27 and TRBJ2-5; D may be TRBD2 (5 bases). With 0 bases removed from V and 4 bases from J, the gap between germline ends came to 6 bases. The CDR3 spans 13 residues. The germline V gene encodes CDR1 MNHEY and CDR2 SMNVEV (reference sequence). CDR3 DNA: TGTGCCAGCAGTTTATCGGCGGGAGAGACCCAGTACTTC. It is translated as CASSLSAGETQYF.

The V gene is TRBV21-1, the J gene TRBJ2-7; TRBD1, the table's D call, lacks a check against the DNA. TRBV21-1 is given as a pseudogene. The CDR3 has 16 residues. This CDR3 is CASSNDGSGTPYEQYF. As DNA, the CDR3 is TGTGCCAGCAGCAACGATGGGTCCGGGACACCCTACGAGCAGTACTTC.

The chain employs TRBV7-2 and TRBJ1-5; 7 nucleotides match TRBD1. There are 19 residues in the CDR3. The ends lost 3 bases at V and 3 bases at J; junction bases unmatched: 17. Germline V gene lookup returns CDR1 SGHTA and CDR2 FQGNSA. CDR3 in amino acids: CASSFYGAAHTGVNQPQHF. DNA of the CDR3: TGTGCCAGCAGCTTTTATGGAGCTGCACACACAGGGGTCAATCAGCCCCAGCATTTT. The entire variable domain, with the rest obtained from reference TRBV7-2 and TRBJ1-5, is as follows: GAGVSQSPSNKVTEKGKDVELRCDPISGHTALYWYRQSLGQGLEFLIYFQGNSAPDKSGLPSDRFSAERTGGSVSTLTIQRTQQEDSAVYLCASSFYGAAHTGVNQPQHFGDGTRLSIL.